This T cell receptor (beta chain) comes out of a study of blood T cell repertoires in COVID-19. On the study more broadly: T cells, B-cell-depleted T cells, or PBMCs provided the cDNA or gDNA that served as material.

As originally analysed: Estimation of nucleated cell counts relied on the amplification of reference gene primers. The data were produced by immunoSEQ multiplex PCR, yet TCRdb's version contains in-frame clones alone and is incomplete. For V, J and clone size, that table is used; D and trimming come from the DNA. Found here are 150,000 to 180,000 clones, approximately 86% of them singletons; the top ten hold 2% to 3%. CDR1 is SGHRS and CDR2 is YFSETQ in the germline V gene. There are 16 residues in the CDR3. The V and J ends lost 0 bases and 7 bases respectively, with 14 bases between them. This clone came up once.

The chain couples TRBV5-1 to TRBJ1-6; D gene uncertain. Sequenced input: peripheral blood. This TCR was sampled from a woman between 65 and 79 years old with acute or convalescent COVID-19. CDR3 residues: CASSLVEGSGNSPLHF. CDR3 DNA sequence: TGCGCCAGCAGCTTGGTTGAGGGCAGTGGCAATTCACCCCTCCACTTT.